This TCR beta chain is drawn from a study of shared clonotypes between healthy human individuals (dated by TCRdb to 2018 to 2020). Broadly, across the study: A few men and a couple of women, aged 18 to 49 years, made up the cohort. Per donor, three plates each were used for CD4 naive and CD4 memory, two for CD8 naive, and one for CD8 memory. Libraries were prepared and TCR repertoires were sequenced by different laboratories using diverse techniques, in order to increase sequencing depth and limit assay-specific biases. The study deeply sequenced blood TCR repertoires of five healthy adults to estimate repertoire size and the extent of clonotype sharing between individuals. Between about 0.9 and 10 billion PBMCs per donor were obtained by leukapheresis.

Using the deep immunoSEQ assay, TCR CDR3 regions were amplified from genomic DNA by multiplex PCR. Genomic DNA extracted from each cell subset was distributed evenly over all wells of several immunoSEQ 96-well plates, and each plate served as one replicate. For sorted subsets, each replicate PCR was loaded with 150 to 250 ng genomic DNA, equivalent to approximately 27,000 T cell genomes. Purified libraries were quantified with a Qubit 3.0 fluorometer, sized on a Bioanalyzer 2100, and re-quantified with the KAPA Library Quantification kit. Each immunoSEQ 96-well plate was sequenced on its own single-read 150-cycle Illumina NextSeq 550 flow cell. The authors processed their data as follows. Because the immunoSEQ output held only junctional sequences and lacked quality scores, the filtering could not match the filtering applied to full-length reads. Sequences were annotated with PyIR, a Python wrapper for IgBLAST v1.9, using IMGT germline references to assign V/J genes and CDR3. Reads with weak V/J assignments (E-value above 1e-6), missing CDR3, stop codons, out-of-frame junctions, or ambiguous translated residues were removed. V3J clonotypes were defined as sequences sharing an identical inferred V gene, J gene, and CDR3 amino acid sequence. Percentage overlap between repertoires was computed as shared unique clonotypes divided by the size of the smaller repertoire. Repertoire richness was assessed with RTK rarefaction, the Chao1 estimator, and Recon v2.1 estimates of unobserved clonotypes. For all TCRbeta clonotypes obtained by the gDNA method from a handful of donors, generation probabilities were computed with OLGA. This is the immuneACCESS table as TCRdb keeps it, with only in-frame sequences that have V and J called. A part of the clones is gone; compared with another copy, unresolved V genes explain less than half, and the rest is unexplained. V and J calls and clone size are copied from that table; D and trimming were computed from the DNA. This sample holds about 640,000 clones; 72% were observed only once. The leading ten clones occupy about 1.7% of the sample.

V is pared back by 4 bases and J by 6 bases, with 17 bases lying between the germline termini. The germline V gene specifies SGHDT as CDR1 and YYEEEE as CDR2. The CDR3 has 14 amino acids, counting the end cysteine and phenylalanine. CDR3 DNA only is kept here, 42 bases in frame from base 1. Remarks on this clone: There is no known antigen for this receptor. No clone much larger than this one lies a single base away; base qualities are absent.

The paper as a whole reports these results and caveats: When a few donors were compared, the shared fraction of clonotypes was about 5% for naive CD4, 3% to 4% for naive CD8, 2.3% for memory CD4, and roughly 0.43% for memory CD8. Incomplete sequencing was indicated by rarefaction of sorted-subset datasets, despite the large sequencing depth. Compared with non-shared clonotypes, the clonotypes found in all four sorted-subset donors had higher generation probabilities. Because the study included a small number of donors, the genetic and exposure-history diversity represented was limited. Naive subsets generally had larger estimated clonotype richness than memory subsets did. Sampling was limited to blood, and TCR repertoires in tissue likely differ from TCR repertoires in blood. Based on pairwise subsampling, the degree of clonotype sharing among donors was expected to be affected by sequencing depth.

The donors were healthy, HIV-negative adults who had no recently reported acute infections or vaccinations. All donors were Caucasian adults living in Nashville, Tennessee, USA. CD4+ T cells were enriched by magnetic negative selection, after which naive cells were positively selected on CD45RA and the negative fraction was taken as the memory subset. After blood collection by leukapheresis, PBMCs were isolated using Ficoll-Histopaque density gradient centrifugation and then cryopreserved in the vapor phase of liquid nitrogen. Purity and quantity of every magnetically sorted T cell population were checked by analytical flow cytometry. From each sorted fraction, genomic DNA was isolated and quantified by UV absorbance on a Nanodrop 2000c.

The sample consisted of memory CD4+ T cells sorted from blood. What the cell subset or site label conveys for this sample: CD45RA-negative fraction. The sequence joins TRBV5-6 to TRBJ2-7; a tentative D call is TRBD1 (6 bases match). This TCR derives from a woman younger than 45 in good health. The CDR3 amino acid sequence is: CASSKGQPTGEQYF. The DNA is as follows: TGTGCCAGCAGCAAAGGACAGCCAACGGGCGAGCAGTACTTC. Full variable domain (CDR3 extended with the reference TRBV5-6 and TRBJ2-7 proteins): DAGVTQSPTHLIKTRGQQVTLRCSPKSGHDTVSWYQQALGQGPQFIFQYYEEEERQRGNFPDRFSGHQFPNYSSELNVNALLLGDSALYLCASSKGQPTGEQYFGPGTRLTVT.